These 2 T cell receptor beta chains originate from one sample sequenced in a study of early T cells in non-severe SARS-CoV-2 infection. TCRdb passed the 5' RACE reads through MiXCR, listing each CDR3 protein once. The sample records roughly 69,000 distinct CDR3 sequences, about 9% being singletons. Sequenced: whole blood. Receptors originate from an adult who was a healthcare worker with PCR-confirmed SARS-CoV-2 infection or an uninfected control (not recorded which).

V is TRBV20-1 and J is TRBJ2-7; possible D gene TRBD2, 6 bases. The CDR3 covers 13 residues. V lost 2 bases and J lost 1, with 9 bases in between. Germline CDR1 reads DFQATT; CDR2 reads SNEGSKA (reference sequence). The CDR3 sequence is CSARWRDSYEQYF. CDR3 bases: TGCAGTGCTAGATGGAGGGATTCCTACGAGCAGTACTTC.

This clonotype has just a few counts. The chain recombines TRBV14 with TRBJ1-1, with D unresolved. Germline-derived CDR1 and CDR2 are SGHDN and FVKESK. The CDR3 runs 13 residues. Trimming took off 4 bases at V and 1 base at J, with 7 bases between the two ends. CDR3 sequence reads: CASSLNWNTEAFF. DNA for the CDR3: TGTGCCAGCAGCCTAAATTGGAACACTGAAGCTTTCTTT.